This T cell receptor (beta chain) was sequenced for a study of T cells in narcolepsy (dated by TCRdb to the late 2010s). At the level of the whole study: Patients with narcolepsy type 1 or type 2 (NT1, NT2) were enrolled in the study together with healthy control donors. To look for autoreactive T cells in narcolepsy patients that target self-antigens of hypocretin neurons (hypocretin, TRIB2), the study used TCR Vbeta sequencing to follow clonotypes in blood and CSF. On the study overall, not on this receptor specifically: HCRT-specific and TRIB2-specific autoreactive clonotypes were highlighted in plots that compared CD4+ T cell clonotypes in CSF versus blood from the same patient. Patients and controls had similar numbers of sequenced blood memory CD4+ clonotypes, with averages of approximately 40,000 in patients and 30,000 to 35,000 in controls. Autoreactive clonotypes were reported to be detected serially in the blood of the same patients and of different patients, but not in the blood of healthy controls. No sequences matching autoreactive T cell clones were present in some of the blood memory CD4+ repertoires from patients and controls.

The germline V end is reduced by 10 bases and the J end by 3 bases; junction bases left unmatched: 18. As encoded in the germline V gene (reference sequence), CDR1 is LNHDA while CDR2 is SQIVND. Including cysteine and phenylalanine, the CDR3 has 17 amino acids. Only the CDR3 portion is preserved as DNA: 51 bases, with reading frame beginning at the first base. For TCR Vbeta sequencing, memory CD4+ T cells were sorted ex vivo from the peripheral blood of narcolepsy patients and healthy controls. For this clone: Its antigen specificity is not known. The input lacks base qualities; no much larger clone sits a single base away.

The library was made by the immunoSEQ multiplex PCR assay. Not all clones reach the TCRdb copy of this immuneACCESS table, which keeps in-frame sequences only. Checked studies attribute under half of the gap to unresolved V genes and leave the rest unexplained. The sample includes tens of thousands of clones, with about 81% observed a single time. The top ten hold 2.5% of the sample. This TCR came from a human donor with narcolepsy. The specimen sequenced was CD45RA- memory CD4+ T cells from PBMCs. The cell subset or site tag for this specimen amounts to: memory T cells sorted ex vivo from peripheral blood. Recombination linked TRBV19 to TRBJ2-7; 10 of the junction bases match TRBD1. The base sequence is TGTGCCACTTCCCTGAGGACAGGGGGAACAAGAGGCTACGAGCAGTACTTC. The translation is CATSLRTGGTRGYEQYF.